This T cell receptor (beta chain) is drawn from a study of blood T cell repertoires in COVID-19. In assigning cohorts, the study relied on participant-reported clinical history. What the recovered Cohort 3 donors had was two negative PCRs, clearance, or symptom resolution. A single count supports this clone. Original handling: Quantification of nucleated cells was approximated via reference gene primer amplification. Data came from immunoSEQ multiplex PCR; TCRdb stores just in-frame clones and leaves some out. V, J and clone size are those of that table, while D and trimming were read from the DNA. This table holds about 370,000 clones, 80% to 90% found once. V dropped 4 bases and J dropped 4 bases, with 10 bases sitting between them. CDR3 length equals 13 residues. CDR1 SGHTA and CDR2 FQGTGA come from the germline V gene.

Sequencing was carried out using PBMCs or T cells enriched from blood (not recorded which). The chain has TRBV7-3 and TRBJ1-1; the D gene is possibly TRBD1 (5 bases). The TCR comes from a man younger than 30 who had recovered from COVID-19. CDR3 protein: CASSSWGGTEAFF. The CDR3, as DNA: TGTGCCAGCAGCTCCTGGGGGGGCACTGAAGCTTTCTTT.